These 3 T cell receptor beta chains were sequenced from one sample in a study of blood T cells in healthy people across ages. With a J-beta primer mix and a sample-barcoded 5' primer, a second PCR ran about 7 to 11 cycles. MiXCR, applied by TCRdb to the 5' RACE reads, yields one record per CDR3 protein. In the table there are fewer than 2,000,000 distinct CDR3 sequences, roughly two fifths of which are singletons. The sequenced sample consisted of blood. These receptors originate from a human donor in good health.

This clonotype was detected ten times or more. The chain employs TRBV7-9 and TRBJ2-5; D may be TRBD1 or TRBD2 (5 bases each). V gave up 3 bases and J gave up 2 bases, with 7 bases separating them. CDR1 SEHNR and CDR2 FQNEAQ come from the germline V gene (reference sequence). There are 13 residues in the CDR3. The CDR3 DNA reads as TGTGCCAGCAGCTTGTGGGGGCAAGAGACCCAGTACTTC. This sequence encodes CASSLWGQETQYF.

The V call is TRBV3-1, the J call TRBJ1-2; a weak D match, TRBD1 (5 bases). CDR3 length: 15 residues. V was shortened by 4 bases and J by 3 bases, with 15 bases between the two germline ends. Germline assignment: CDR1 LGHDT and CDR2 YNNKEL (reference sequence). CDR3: CASSPGGAGDYGYTF. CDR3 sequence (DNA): TGTGCCAGCAGCCCGGGAGGGGCGGGTGACTATGGCTACACCTTC. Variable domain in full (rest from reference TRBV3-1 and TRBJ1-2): DTAVSQTPKYLVTQMGNDKSIKCEQNLGHDTMYWYKQDSKKFLKIMFSYNNKELIINETVPNRFSPKSPDKAHLNLHINSLELGDSAVYFCASSPGGAGDYGYTFGSGTRLTVV.

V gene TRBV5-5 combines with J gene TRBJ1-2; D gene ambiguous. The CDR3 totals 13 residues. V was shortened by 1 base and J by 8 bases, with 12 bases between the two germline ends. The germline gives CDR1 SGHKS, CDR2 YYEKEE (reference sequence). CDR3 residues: CASSLSINQGYTF. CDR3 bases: TGTGCCAGCAGCTTGTCCATCAACCAGGGCTACACCTTC.